The 30 T cell receptor beta chains reported below all come from one sample, sequenced in a study of shared clonotypes between healthy human individuals. The data were produced by immunoSEQ multiplex PCR, yet TCRdb's version contains in-frame clones alone and is incomplete. Of 1.5 million to 2.5 million clones detected, approximately 94% appear once; the ten largest clones hold under 1.5%. Cells designated naive CD8 were CD45RO-negative and were positively selected for CCR7, with terminally differentiated effector memory CD45RA+ cells excluded. Sequencing used naive CD8+ T cells sorted from blood. The receptor set was obtained from a man aged 18 to 29 in good health.

The chain couples TRBV6-5 to TRBJ2-7; TRBD1 matches 9 bases. The germline V gene has CDR1 MNHEY and CDR2 SVGAGI. The CDR3 is 15 residues long. The V gene end was trimmed by 6 bases and the J gene end by 0 bases; junction bases not matched to a gene: 6. The CDR3 sequence: CASRFGTGSSYEQYF. The DNA of the CDR3 is TGTGCCAGCAGGTTCGGGACAGGGAGCTCCTACGAGCAGTACTTC.

The chain joins TRBV11-3 to TRBJ2-1; D is perhaps TRBD2 (6 bases). The V and J ends lost 5 bases and 14 bases respectively, with 16 bases between them. The CDR3 spans 12 residues. Per germline, CDR1 SGHNT and CDR2 YENEEA. CDR3: CASSPGGVRKFF. The CDR3 DNA is TGTGCCAGCAGCCCCGGGGGAGTGAGGAAGTTCTTC.

The chain is built from TRBV27 and TRBJ1-1; no reliable D call. In germline, CDR1 is MNHEY, CDR2 SMNVEV (reference sequence). V lost 0 bases, J lost 5 bases, and 7 bases lay in between. This CDR3 is 13 amino acids long. The DNA of the CDR3 is TGTGCCAGCAGTTTATCTGGAGAGACTGAAGCTTTCTTT. Amino acid sequence: CASSLSGETEAFF.

A remark on this clone: Distinct nucleotide sequences in the sample also encode this CDR3. The chain combines TRBV9 with TRBJ2-3; 10 positions agree with TRBD2. CDR1 and CDR2 from the germline V gene are SGDLS and YYNGEE. This CDR3 region has 14 residues. After removal of 2 bases from V and 4 bases from J, the junction contained 1 base not matched to a gene. The chain's CDR3 is CASSVSGGADTQYF. The CDR3 DNA reads as TGTGCCAGCAGCGTCAGCGGGGGGGCAGATACGCAGTATTTT.

The count of this clone is one. This chain links TRBV28 with TRBJ1-2; 7 bases align to TRBD1. CDR3 length: 14 amino acids. V shed 2 bases, J shed 6 bases, and the junction held 6 bases outside the gene matches. Germline CDR1 and CDR2: MDHEN and SYDVKM. The CDR3 nucleotides read TGTGCCAGCAGTTTAGTAGGGGGCAATAATGGCTACACCTTC. Residues: CASSLVGGNNGYTF.

V usage is TRBV19 and J usage is TRBJ1-5; maybe TRBD1 (6 bases). This CDR3 is 14 amino acids long. V gave up 5 bases and J gave up 7 bases, with 15 bases separating them. Germline loops: CDR1 LNHDA, CDR2 SQIVND (reference sequence). The DNA of the CDR3 is TGTGCCAGTAGTGAGGGGGAGGGGTGGCAGCCCCAGCATTTT. Translating it yields CASSEGEGWQPQHF. The entire variable domain, with the rest obtained from reference TRBV19 and TRBJ1-5, is as follows: DGGITQSPKYLFRKEGQNVTLSCEQNLNHDAMYWYRQDPGQGLRLIYYSQIVNDFQKGDIAEGYSVSREKKESFPLTVTSAQKNPTAFYLCASSEGEGWQPQHFGDGTRLSIL.

In its sample, this clone was seen once. V is TRBV19 and J is TRBJ2-6; the D is unclear. Trimming stripped 2 bases from V and 4 bases from J, with 12 bases between. The CDR3 extends over 16 amino acids. Germline values: CDR1 LNHDA, CDR2 SQIVND (reference sequence). The CDR3 DNA sequence: TGTGCCAGTAGTATAATGGGTATCTCCGGGGCCAACGTCCTGACTTTC. Its protein product is CASSIMGISGANVLTF.

In this sample, this clone turned up once. The genes are TRBV28 and TRBJ1-1, with TRBD1 matching 8 bases. Germline V gene data show CDR1 as MDHEN and CDR2 as SYDVKM. The CDR3 runs to 14 residues. V was clipped by 2 bases and J by 8 bases; unmatched bases: 7. The CDR3 coding sequence is TGTGCCAGCAGTTTAACCCGGACAGGGACCGAAGCTTTCTTT. Translated, it gives CASSLTRTGTEAFF.

This chain uses TRBV6-6 with TRBJ2-1, with D perhaps matching TRBD2 (5 bases). V was clipped by 6 bases and J by 1 base, with 16 bases between them. Germline lookup yields CDR1 MNHNY and CDR2 SVGAGI (reference sequence). There are 16 residues in the CDR3. This chain's CDR3 is CASSPIGERSYNEQFF. The CDR3, as DNA: TGTGCCAGCAGCCCCATTGGGGAGAGATCCTACAATGAGCAGTTCTTC.

On this clone itself: Other DNA sequences in the same sample also yield this CDR3. The V and J genes are TRBV27 and TRBJ2-7; 9 bases align to TRBD1. The length of the CDR3 is 15 residues. The germline V gene has CDR1 MNHEY and CDR2 SMNVEV (reference sequence). Unmatched junction bases numbered 7, after V lost 4 bases and J lost 3 bases. CDR3 DNA: TGTGCCAGCAGTTCCTACCGGGACAGGGACTACGAGCAGTACTTC. Its translation: CASSSYRDRDYEQYF.

Comments on this clone: The same CDR3 also results from other DNA sequences found in this sample. The chain couples TRBV27 to TRBJ2-5, with a weak D call TRBD1 (5 bases). The CDR3 totals 13 residues. Trimming cost V 1 base and J 3 bases, with 6 bases left between them. CDR1 is MNHEY and CDR2 is SMNVEV in the germline V gene (reference sequence). CDR3 loop: CASSLLGEETQYF. The CDR3 bases are TGTGCCAGCAGTTTATTAGGGGAAGAGACCCAGTACTTC.

V and J are TRBV25-1 and TRBJ2-5; 7 nucleotides line up with TRBD2. The CDR3 is made up of 14 amino acids. The V gene's germline CDR1 is MGHDK and CDR2 SYGVNS. V trimming: 5 bases; J trimming: 7 bases; junction bases outside the gene matches: 10. The CDR3 DNA reads as TGTGCCAGCAGTTGGGGGGGAGGGCCCGGGACCCAGTACTTC. Translated, it gives CASSWGGGPGTQYF.

The chain combines TRBV7-2 with TRBJ2-5, with D possibly TRBD2 on 5 matching bases. Looked up from germline, CDR1 is SGHTA and CDR2 is FQGNSA. Trimming stripped 5 bases from V and 1 base from J, with 11 bases between. This CDR3 has 14 amino acids. CDR3 sequence (DNA): TGTGCCAGCAGCCCCCTCAGCGGCCAAGAGACCCAGTACTTC. Protein sequence: CASSPLSGQETQYF.

The chain recombines TRBV7-9 with TRBJ2-1, with D possibly being TRBD2 (5 bases). CDR1 SEHNR and CDR2 FQNEAQ come from the germline V gene (reference sequence). V lost 4 bases to trimming and J lost 5 bases, with 15 bases between them. The CDR3 length is 15 residues. The CDR3 sequence: CASSSTWTRDNEQFF. The CDR3 DNA reads TGTGCCAGCAGCTCGACCTGGACGCGGGACAATGAGCAGTTCTTC.

This clone appeared once. The chain employs TRBV4-1 and TRBJ1-1; D call uncertain. The V gene's germline CDR1 is MGHRA and CDR2 YSYEKL. The CDR3 contains 15 residues. V shed 0 bases and J shed 1 base, with 9 bases lying between them. Here the CDR3 reads CASSQDLGRNTEAFF. The CDR3 nucleotides read TGCGCCAGCAGCCAAGATCTGGGCAGGAACACTGAAGCTTTCTTT.

J is TRBJ2-7 and V is TRBV29-1; D is ambiguous. The germline V gene has CDR1 SQVTM and CDR2 ANQGSEA. The CDR3 loop spans 13 amino acids. Deletions cut 7 bases from V and 4 bases from J, with 17 bases between. The CDR3 reads CSALTPRSYEQYF. CDR3 sequence (DNA): TGCAGCGCCCTGACACCCCGATCGTACGAGCAGTACTTC.

With regard to this clone: The junction departs from germline at one end; a sequencing error may be responsible. V gene TRBV7-9 combines with J gene TRBJ2-1, with D unresolved. Germline values: CDR1 SEHNR, CDR2 FQNEAQ (reference sequence). This CDR3 comprises 16 residues. CDR3 nucleotide sequence: TGTGCCAGCAGATTAGGATCCAGCCCGTTAAGCAATGAGCAGTTCTTC. Encoded protein: CASRLGSSPLSNEQFF.

The rearrangement joins TRBV7-9 to TRBJ2-3; D is unresolved. Trimming stripped 1 base from V and 0 bases from J, with 5 bases between. This CDR3 is built from 14 residues. From germline, CDR1 is SEHNR and CDR2 FQNEAQ (reference sequence). CDR3 in amino acids: CASSLGTSTDTQYF. The CDR3 DNA reads as TGTGCCAGCAGCTTAGGTACTAGCACAGATACGCAGTATTTT. Drawing the rest from reference TRBV7-9 and TRBJ2-3, the complete variable domain is DTGVSQNPRHKITKRGQNVTFRCDPISEHNRLYWYRQTLGQGPEFLTYFQNEAQLEKSRLLSDRFSAERPKGSFSTLEIQRTEQGDSAMYLCASSLGTSTDTQYFGPGTRLTVL.

To note about this clone: Different DNA sequences within this sample yield the same CDR3. The chain joins TRBV7-3 to TRBJ2-3; 8 bases are a match to TRBD2. Germline CDR1 reads SGHTA; CDR2 reads FQGTGA. The J segment lost 3 bases and the V segment lost 0 bases, leaving 2 bases of the junction unmatched. This CDR3 contains 15 residues. CDR3 residues: CASSLTSGATDTQYF. In DNA form, the CDR3 reads TGTGCCAGCAGCTTAACTAGCGGGGCTACAGATACGCAGTATTTT.

This clone was counted a single time. V and J are TRBV7-9 and TRBJ2-3; TRBD2 agrees at 8 bases. CDR1 is SEHNR, CDR2 FQNEAQ, per germline (reference sequence). V was pared by 1 base and J by 1 base, with 7 bases of the junction left unmatched. This CDR3 has 17 residues. The CDR3 DNA is TGTGCCAGCAGCTTAGTACCGGGGGGGCTCGGCACAGATACGCAGTATTTT. It codes for CASSLVPGGLGTDTQYF. The whole variable domain, filled in from reference TRBV7-9 and TRBJ2-3, reads DTGVSQNPRHKITKRGQNVTFRCDPISEHNRLYWYRQTLGQGPEFLTYFQNEAQLEKSRLLSDRFSAERPKGSFSTLEIQRTEQGDSAMYLCASSLVPGGLGTDTQYFGPGTRLTVL.

V is TRBV11-1 and J is TRBJ1-1; D gene ambiguous. CDR1 SGHAT and CDR2 FQDESV come from the germline V gene (reference sequence). There are 13 residues in the CDR3. V was cut by 5 bases and J by 1 base, with 8 bases left in between. The CDR3 sequence is CASSLLKNTEAFF. The CDR3 region has the DNA TGTGCCAGCAGCCTCCTTAAGAACACTGAAGCTTTCTTT.

The chain employs TRBV30 and TRBJ1-5; the D is unclear. The CDR3 has 14 residues. V was cut by 0 bases and J by 5 bases, with 11 bases left in between. The germline CDR1 and CDR2 sequences are GTSNPN and SVGIG (reference sequence). DNA for the CDR3: TGTGCCTGGAGTGTGGCCGGGGTAGATCAGCCCCAGCATTTT. This encodes CAWSVAGVDQPQHF.

The sample holds one count of this clone. The genes are TRBV4-3 and TRBJ2-2, with unresolved D. V was shortened by 1 base and J by 0 bases, with 9 bases between the two germline ends. Germline values: CDR1 LGHNA, CDR2 YSLEER. The CDR3 is 16 amino acids. The CDR3 loop is CASSQVPFANTGELFF. For the CDR3, the DNA is TGCGCCAGCAGCCAAGTCCCGTTCGCGAACACCGGGGAGCTGTTTTTT.

This chain uses TRBV6-1 with TRBJ1-2; no firm D call. Germline V gives CDR1 MNHNS, CDR2 SASEGT. CDR3 length equals 10 residues. The V gene lost 3 bases and the J gene lost 9 bases, with 5 bases spanning the gap. This chain's CDR3 is CASSDGSYTF. The CDR3 nucleotides read TGTGCCAGCAGTGACGGGAGCTACACCTTC.

The chain joins TRBV27 to TRBJ1-1; tentatively, D is TRBD1 (5 bases). Trimming left V 2 bases short and J 4 bases short, with 11 bases between. In germline, CDR1 is MNHEY, CDR2 SMNVEV (reference sequence). The CDR3 extends over 14 amino acids. The CDR3 nucleotides are TGTGCCAGCAGTTTAGGGGGATCATCCACTGAAGCTTTCTTT. It yields the protein CASSLGGSSTEAFF.

The rearrangement joins TRBV5-1 to TRBJ2-2, with 9 bases lining up with TRBD1. The CDR3 is made up of 16 amino acids. The ends lost 4 bases at V and 5 bases at J; junction bases unmatched: 9. Germline CDR1 is SGHRS and CDR2 is YFSETQ. The chain's CDR3 is CASSSLDRGMTGELFF. The CDR3 bases are TGCGCCAGCAGCAGCCTTGACAGGGGGATGACCGGGGAGCTGTTTTTT.

This rearrangement joins TRBV4-3 to TRBJ2-1; tentatively, D is TRBD1 or TRBD2 (6 bases each). Deletions cut 4 bases from V and 2 bases from J, with 27 bases between. Germline V CDR1 and CDR2: LGHNA, YSLEER. The CDR3 has 20 residues. DNA for the CDR3: TGCGCCAGCAGCCCAGAGATCCCAGGGGAGCTGGTAGCGGCCTACAATGAGCAGTTCTTC. Translating gives CASSPEIPGELVAAYNEQFF.

This clone was detected only a few times. This chain links TRBV7-3 with TRBJ1-6; weak D call: TRBD1 (6 bases). There are 14 residues in the CDR3. The V and J ends lost 4 bases and 10 bases respectively, with 14 bases between them. Germline lookup yields CDR1 SGHTA and CDR2 FQGTGA. CDR3 nucleotides: TGTGCCAGCAGCTCGACAGGTCCAGGCTCACCCCTCCACTTT. Its translation: CASSSTGPGSPLHF. The whole variable domain, filled in from reference TRBV7-3 and TRBJ1-6, reads GAGVSQTPSNKVTEKGKYVELRCDPISGHTALYWYRQSLGQGPEFLIYFQGTGAADDSGLPNDRFFAVRPEGSVSTLKIQRTERGDSAVYLCASSSTGPGSPLHFGNGTRLTVT.

The CDR3 DNA follows: TGTGCCAGCAGCCAAGAGGGTCTCGGGGTCTACGAGCAGTACTTC. As protein: CASSQEGLGVYEQYF. The rearrangement joins TRBV14 to TRBJ2-7, with D perhaps matching TRBD2 (5 bases). Trimming removed 0 bases from V and 3 bases from J, with 12 bases in between. The germline V gene has CDR1 SGHDN and CDR2 FVKESK. The CDR3 is 15 residues long.

The CDR3 DNA sequence: TGTGCCAGCAGCCATGGCTATGTCTACGAGCAGTACTTC. Translation gives CASSHGYVYEQYF. The genes are TRBV14 and TRBJ2-7; D is unclear. This CDR3 spans 13 amino acids. V was trimmed by 3 bases and J by 3 bases, leaving 9 bases between them. CDR1 SGHDN and CDR2 FVKESK come from the germline V gene.